Listed here are 30 T cell receptor beta chains from one sample, sequenced in a study of post-analysis software for immune sequencing data. Study-level points and caveats: Included in a set of four or five TRBV segments more frequent in patients than controls were TRBV5-6, TRBV5-1 and TRBV20-1.

These receptors have no identified antigens. The TCR beta cDNA libraries carried unique molecular identifiers. TCRdb re-called the PCR reads through MiXCR, storing one row per CDR3 protein. The table lists 750,000 to 900,000 distinct CDR3 sequences, about 45% of them singletons. Sequencing was carried out using blood. The receptors stem from a girl between 10 and 17 years old with multiple sclerosis.

This clonotype was seen a few times. The rearrangement joins TRBV5-1 to TRBJ2-5; the D is unclear. The CDR3 extends over 13 amino acids. Trimming stripped 2 bases from V and 4 bases from J, with 9 bases between. CDR1 and CDR2 from the germline V gene are SGHRS and YFSETQ. CDR3: CASSFAPRETQYF. The CDR3 DNA sequence: TGCGCCAGCAGCTTCGCCCCCCGAGAGACCCAGTACTTC.

The V call is TRBV4-2, the J call TRBJ2-3; D is possibly TRBD2 (7 bases). Germline CDR1 LGHNA, CDR2 YNFKEQ. The CDR3 loop spans 15 amino acids. The V end lost 3 bases, the J end lost 6 bases, and 16 bases lay between the germline ends. The CDR3 region is CASSQERGGGDTQYF. CDR3 bases: TGTGCCAGCAGCCAGGAGAGGGGAGGGGGGGATACGCAGTATTTT.

This clonotype was seen only a few times. The gene calls are TRBV4-3 and TRBJ2-1; TRBD2 matches at 8 bases. Trimming cost V 1 base and J 8 bases; bases outside gene matches: 10. The CDR3 consists of 16 residues. Looked up from germline, CDR1 is LGHNA and CDR2 is YSLEER. CDR3 amino acids: CASSQGGRPFSDEQFF. CDR3 bases: TGCGCCAGCAGCCAAGGCGGGAGGCCCTTTAGCGATGAGCAGTTCTTC.

The V and J genes are TRBV5-5 and TRBJ2-7; unclear D gene. Germline V lookup: CDR1 SGHKS, CDR2 YYEKEE (reference sequence). The CDR3 has 14 residues. V lost 0 bases and J 6 bases, leaving 13 bases between the germline ends. CDR3 residues: CASSLVLSPSEQYF. The DNA for the CDR3 is TGTGCCAGCAGCTTGGTTCTATCACCTAGCGAGCAGTACTTC.

The V call is TRBV20-1, the J call TRBJ1-5; D not certain. CDR1 and CDR2 (germline): DFQATT, SNEGSKA (reference sequence). The CDR3 has 15 residues. Trimming stripped 5 bases from V and 3 bases from J, with 17 bases between. The CDR3 nucleotides are TGCAGTGCTCTTGGTCCAGGAGCCGACAATCAGCCCCAGCATTTT. Its protein is CSALGPGADNQPQHF.

This clonotype has only a few counts. The chain carries TRBV9 and TRBJ1-2; 7 nucleotides align to TRBD1. The CDR3 loop spans 15 amino acids. V trimming: 0 bases; J trimming: 4 bases; junction bases outside the gene matches: 6. Germline CDR1 reads SGDLS; CDR2 reads YYNGEE. This CDR3 reads CASSVERGGGYGYTF. The CDR3 DNA reads as TGTGCCAGCAGCGTAGAGAGAGGGGGCGGCTATGGCTACACCTTC.

This clonotype has only a few counts. The rearrangement uses TRBV6-5 and TRBJ2-5, with 7 bases fitting TRBD2. CDR3 size: 14 residues. From germline, CDR1 is MNHEY and CDR2 SVGAGI. V lost 7 bases to trimming and J lost 8 bases; unmatched junction nucleotides: 13. As DNA, the CDR3 is TGTGCCAGCACCCCTCTAGCGGCTAAGAGAACCCAGTACTTC. Translation: CASTPLAAKRTQYF.

This clonotype was counted between two and nine times. This rearrangement joins TRBV7-2 to TRBJ1-2; D is ambiguous. The germline V and J ends were trimmed by 1 base and 6 bases, with 15 bases remaining between them. The CDR3 is 15 amino acids. CDR1 is SGHTA, CDR2 FQGNSA, per germline. The DNA of the CDR3 is TGTGCCAGCAGCTTAGATGGCAGACACCGGAATGGCTACACCTTC. Its translation: CASSLDGRHRNGYTF.

This clonotype came up once. The chain has TRBV27 and TRBJ1-1; D may be TRBD1 (6 bases). Trimming stripped 5 bases from V and 4 bases from J, with 17 bases between. Germline V gene sequence: CDR1 MNHEY, CDR2 SMNVEV (reference sequence). CDR3 size: 15 residues. CDR3 in amino acids: CASSRKQGGFTEAFF. In DNA, the CDR3 is TGTGCCAGCAGTCGAAAACAGGGTGGATTCACTGAAGCTTTCTTT.

This clonotype showed up just once. The chain is built from TRBV20-1 and TRBJ2-1; D is unclear. V was cut by 1 base and J by 4 bases, with 17 bases left in between. Germline lookup yields CDR1 DFQATT and CDR2 SNEGSKA (reference sequence). The CDR3 sequence is 16 residues long. CDR3 DNA sequence: TGCAGTGCTAGAGGGATGACGAGGTTTGGATACAATGAGCAGTTCTTC. This encodes CSARGMTRFGYNEQFF.

DNA of the CDR3: TGTGCCAGCAGTTATTGGGGGGATAGCAATCAGCCCCAGCATTTT. It translates to CASSYWGDSNQPQHF. This sequence joins TRBV6-6 and TRBJ1-5; D might be TRBD1 (5 bases). The CDR3 loop spans 15 amino acids. Germline V gene lookup returns CDR1 MNHNY and CDR2 SVGAGI (reference sequence). V was shortened by 3 bases and J by 0 bases, with 9 bases between the two germline ends.

This clonotype was counted a few times. V and J are TRBV10-3 and TRBJ1-2; D remains ambiguous. The germline gives CDR1 ENHRY, CDR2 SYGVKD. V dropped 0 bases and J dropped 7 bases, with 15 bases sitting between them. CDR3 length: 15 residues. For the CDR3, the DNA is TGTGCCATCAGTGAGTCCCGGGAGGATCCTCGTGGCTACACCTTC. Its translation is CAISESREDPRGYTF.

This clonotype appeared a few times. CDR3 protein: CASSLFPRGLSGDTQYF. In DNA form, the CDR3 reads TGTGCCAGCAGTTTATTCCCCAGGGGGCTATCTGGGGATACGCAGTATTTT. This chain links TRBV28 with TRBJ2-3, with 8 bases matching TRBD1. The CDR3 sequence is 17 residues long. V was clipped by 1 base and J by 6 bases; unmatched bases: 12. CDR1 is MDHEN, CDR2 SYDVKM, per germline.

This clonotype was counted a few times. The J gene is TRBJ2-3, the V gene TRBV6-1; 10 nucleotides align to TRBD1. Germline CDR1 and CDR2: MNHNS and SASEGT. This CDR3 has 17 amino acids. V gave up 7 bases and J gave up 10 bases; unmatched junction bases: 20. The DNA of the CDR3 is TGTGCCAGCACCCAAGGACCCAGGGACAGGGGAACTAAATCGCAGTATTTT. This translates into CASTQGPRDRGTKSQYF.

CDR3 in amino acids: CASSRPSLNSGHSLMNTEAFF. The CDR3, as DNA: TGTGCCAGCAGTCGACCTAGTTTAAATTCGGGACACTCCCTCATGAACACTGAAGCTTTCTTT. The chain links TRBV6-1 to TRBJ1-1, with a possible D match to TRBD1 (6 bases). V was clipped by 5 bases and J by 0 bases, with 31 bases between them. The CDR3 consists of 21 residues. CDR1 and CDR2 (germline): MNHNS, SASEGT.

This clonotype was observed a few times. Sequence at one end of the junction differs from germline and may be a read error. The chain uses TRBV5-1 and TRBJ2-4; TRBD2 matches 8 bases. The J call could be wrong; TRBJ2-7 is a better fit for the DNA end. This CDR3 has 15 residues. From germline, CDR1 is SGHRS and CDR2 YFSETQ. CDR3 sequence (DNA): TGCACCAGCAGCTCGGCAGAGACTAGCGTCTACGAGCAGTACTTC. Its translation is CTSSSAETSVYEQYF.

This clonotype was counted between two and nine times. This chain connects TRBV6-5 to TRBJ2-7; 8 nucleotides line up with TRBD2. CDR1 and CDR2 from the germline V gene are MNHEY and SVGAGI. Trimming at V came to 5 bases and at J to 9 bases, leaving 15 bases not matched to a gene. The CDR3 has 15 amino acids. The CDR3 loop is CASSVAGHNTDTQYF. The CDR3 DNA sequence: TGTGCCAGCAGTGTAGCGGGACACAACACAGATACGCAGTACTTC.

This sequence joins TRBV25-1 and TRBJ1-2; D call uncertain. The ends were cut back, 2 bases at V and 6 bases at J, with 10 bases in the middle. CDR1 MGHDK and CDR2 SYGVNS come from the germline V gene. The CDR3 has 13 amino acids. The CDR3 nucleotides are TGTGCCAGCAGTGAAGAGTTTGTGGATGGCTACACCTTC. It encodes CASSEEFVDGYTF.

Worth noting for this clonotype: This clone may be a read error of a much larger clone one base away. The chain is built from TRBV12-3 or TRBV12-4 and TRBJ2-3; maybe TRBD2 (6 bases). Trimming cost V 7 bases and J 8 bases, with 22 bases left between them. CDR3 length equals 15 residues. CDR3 nucleotide sequence: TGTGCCAGCATCCCCTGCCGGGACTGTCTTGGTACGCAGTATTTT. Its translation is CASIPCRDCLGTQYF.

This sequence joins TRBV4-1 and TRBJ1-5; D call uncertain. CDR1 is MGHRA and CDR2 is YSYEKL in the germline V gene. Trimming took off 2 bases at V and 0 bases at J, with 11 bases between the two ends. The CDR3 consists of 16 residues. CDR3 coding DNA: TGCGCCAGCAGCCAAATCCCGAGTCCTAGCAATCAGCCCCAGCATTTT. Protein sequence: CASSQIPSPSNQPQHF.

The CDR3 DNA reads as TGCAGTGCCGGAGGACAGGAATCCTACGAGCAGTACTTC. Translating gives CSAGGQESYEQYF. The chain combines TRBV20-1 with TRBJ2-7, with 7 bases aligning to TRBD1. V shed 6 bases and J 1 base; nucleotides not matched to a gene: 6. The CDR3 length is 13 residues. Per the germline V gene, CDR1 is DFQATT and CDR2 is SNEGSKA (reference sequence).

This clonotype appeared a single time. The chain is built from TRBV20-1 and TRBJ1-1; 7 nucleotides match TRBD1. From germline, CDR1 is DFQATT and CDR2 SNEGSKA (reference sequence). The CDR3 contains 14 residues. Losses at the gene ends were 0 bases for V and 1 base for J; bases not matched to a gene: 2. The CDR3: CSARDGTANTEAFF. CDR3 nucleotides: TGCAGTGCTAGAGATGGGACAGCGAACACTGAAGCTTTCTTT.

This clonotype was counted a single time. The chain couples TRBV7-3 to TRBJ2-1; no clear D. The length of the CDR3 is 16 residues. The V and J ends lost 0 bases and 7 bases respectively, with 16 bases between them. Germline values: CDR1 SGHTA, CDR2 FQGTGA. CDR3 in amino acids: CASSLTATPLWNEQFF. DNA of the CDR3: TGTGCCAGCAGCTTAACCGCAACACCTTTATGGAATGAGCAGTTCTTC.

The table lists this clonotype with a few counts. Here the CDR3 DNA reads TGTGCCAGCAGCTTACTCGGGAGGTCCAATGAGCAGTTCTTC. This translates into CASSLLGRSNEQFF. The chain recombines TRBV7-2 with TRBJ2-1, with TRBD2 identical over 7 bases. Losses at the gene ends were 2 bases for V and 6 bases for J; bases not matched to a gene: 4. The CDR3 has 14 residues. From germline, CDR1 is SGHTA and CDR2 FQGNSA.

The chain joins TRBV12-3 or TRBV12-4 to TRBJ2-7; the match to TRBD1 covers 10 bases. The CDR3 loop spans 15 amino acids. Unmatched junction bases numbered 5, after V lost 3 bases and J lost 3 bases. The CDR3 loop reads CASSLGQGPNYEQYF. Here the CDR3 DNA reads TGTGCCAGCAGTTTGGGACAGGGGCCCAACTACGAGCAGTACTTC.

The rearrangement uses TRBV5-1 and TRBJ2-3, with D possibly matching TRBD1 (5 bases). This CDR3 is built from 17 residues. Germline V gives CDR1 SGHRS, CDR2 YFSETQ. V lost 4 bases, J lost 0 bases, and 18 bases lay in between. The CDR3 region has the DNA TGCGCCAGCAGCAAGGGGATCTCACTGGGGAGCACAGATACGCAGTATTTT. Its protein is CASSKGISLGSTDTQYF.

This clonotype showed up just a few times. The chain combines TRBV5-1 with TRBJ2-1; D remains ambiguous. V was shortened by 0 bases and J by 1 base, with 11 bases between the two germline ends. Per the germline V gene, CDR1 is SGHRS and CDR2 is YFSETQ. The CDR3 is 16 residues long. In DNA, the CDR3 is TGCGCCAGCAGCTTGGACCGGGCCGGGTCCTACAATGAGCAGTTCTTC. Protein: CASSLDRAGSYNEQFF.

There are a few counts of this clonotype. The chain uses TRBV29-1 and TRBJ2-1; a weak D match, TRBD1 (6 bases). Trimming pared 6 bases from V and 10 bases from J, leaving 10 bases between. CDR1 is SQVTM and CDR2 is ANQGSEA in the germline V gene. This CDR3 comprises 10 residues. CDR3 sequence: CSVAGEEQFF. CDR3 nucleotides: TGCAGCGTGGCAGGGGAAGAGCAGTTCTTC.

This clonotype was recorded only once. This chain uses TRBV11-2 with TRBJ2-1; perhaps TRBD1 as D (5 bases). Between the trimmed V and J ends, which lost 2 bases and 5 bases, there was a span of 16 bases. This CDR3 is 16 amino acids long. CDR1 is SGHAT, CDR2 FQNNGV, per germline. Written as DNA, the CDR3 is TGTGCCAGCAGCTTAAACCCTGGGCAGGGCCACAATGAGCAGTTCTTC. Amino acids: CASSLNPGQGHNEQFF.

The gene calls are TRBV28 and TRBJ2-7; 8 bases match TRBD2. The CDR3 runs 15 residues. V lost 2 bases to trimming and J lost 3 bases; unmatched junction nucleotides: 6. In germline, CDR1 is MDHEN, CDR2 SYDVKM. CDR3 loop: CASSLSGSLYYEQYF. The CDR3 DNA follows: TGTGCCAGCAGTTTAAGCGGGAGCCTGTACTACGAGCAGTACTTC.